What follows are 10 T cell receptor beta chains derived from one specimen sequenced in a study of response to subunit inactivated influenza vaccine. TCRdb re-analysed the RT-PCR reads in MiXCR, keeping a single row per CDR3 protein. The table records about 650,000 distinct CDR3 sequences, roughly 14% of them present only once. This specimen was PBMCs from blood, taken less than 13 days after vaccination. The origin of the receptors is a man aged 50-59 years who received an inactivated influenza vaccine.

This clonotype was counted a few times. This chain connects TRBV12-3 or TRBV12-4 to TRBJ2-2; possible D gene TRBD1, 5 bases. Trimming removed 4 bases from V and 1 base from J, with 13 bases in between. CDR3 length equals 16 residues. CDR3 residues: CASSWGGFRNTGELFF. CDR3 DNA sequence: TGTGCCAGCAGTTGGGGCGGTTTTAGGAACACCGGGGAGCTGTTTTTT.

The chain combines TRBV18 with TRBJ2-7; 8 bases agree with TRBD2. Germline CDR1 KGHSH, CDR2 LQKENI. The trim removed 3 bases at V and 3 bases at J, leaving 4 bases unmatched. The CDR3 length is 14 residues. The CDR3 loop reads CASSPGLGGYEQYF. The DNA for the CDR3 is TGTGCCAGCTCACCGGGACTAGGAGGCTACGAGCAGTACTTC.

Many counts were recorded for this clonotype. The chain links TRBV29-1 to TRBJ2-5; D ambiguous. Trimming pared 4 bases from V and 0 bases from J, leaving 12 bases between. The CDR3 totals 14 residues. Germline V gene lookup returns CDR1 SQVTM and CDR2 ANQGSEA. CDR3 coding DNA: TGCAGCGTTGCGACTGGGATGTACCAAGAGACCCAGTACTTC. Translated: CSVATGMYQETQYF.

This clonotype was found many times. The CDR3 DNA is TGCGCCAGCAGCTTGGCCACGGGCCGCACAGATACGCAGTATTTT. It is translated as CASSLATGRTDTQYF. The rearrangement joins TRBV5-1 to TRBJ2-3, with no clear D. The length of the CDR3 is 15 residues. Trimming removed 0 bases from V and 1 base from J, with 9 bases in between. Germline CDR1 SGHRS, CDR2 YFSETQ.

This clonotype has only a few counts. The chain uses TRBV5-8 and TRBJ2-4; 11 nucleotides align to TRBD2. Trimming took 4 bases from V and 8 from J; bases not matched to a gene: 8. CDR1 SGHTS and CDR2 YDEGEE come from the germline V gene. The length of the CDR3 is 15 residues. The CDR3 region has the DNA TGTGCCAGCAGCCCCCGTAGCGGGGGGGGTTACATTCAGTACTTC. Encoded protein: CASSPRSGGGYIQYF.

J is TRBJ2-7 and V is TRBV4-2, with TRBD1 matching over 9 bases. The CDR3 consists of 16 residues. CDR1 and CDR2 (germline): LGHNA, YNFKEQ. V shed 2 bases and J 1 base; nucleotides not matched to a gene: 6. CDR3 in amino acids: CASSQPSGTGSYEQYF. For the CDR3, the DNA is TGTGCCAGCAGCCAACCGTCCGGGACAGGGTCCTACGAGCAGTACTTC.

The V gene is TRBV19, the J gene TRBJ2-4; 10 bases align to TRBD2. This CDR3 is 16 amino acids long. CDR1 is LNHDA, CDR2 SQIVND, per germline (reference sequence). The junction had 11 bases not matched to a gene; V was cut back by 6 bases and J by 6 bases. The CDR3 loop reads CASRPPASGRANIQYF. The CDR3 DNA reads as TGTGCCAGTAGACCACCCGCTAGCGGGAGAGCAAACATTCAGTACTTC. Together with reference TRBV19 and TRBJ2-4, the CDR3 gives the full variable domain: DGGITQSPKYLFRKEGQNVTLSCEQNLNHDAMYWYRQDPGQGLRLIYYSQIVNDFQKGDIAEGYSVSREKKESFPLTVTSAQKNPTAFYLCASRPPASGRANIQYFGAGTRLSVL.

The chain has TRBV20-1 and TRBJ1-1; 7 bases fit TRBD1. Germline V CDR1 and CDR2: DFQATT, SNEGSKA (reference sequence). The CDR3 runs to 14 residues. V was clipped by 6 bases and J by 0 bases; unmatched bases: 7. CDR3 residues: CSAKAGGLNTEAFF. The CDR3 nucleotides are TGCAGTGCAAAAGCAGGGGGACTGAACACTGAAGCTTTCTTT.

This clonotype was counted only a few times. J is TRBJ2-7 and V is TRBV11-2, with a tentative D call TRBD2 (5 bases). Trimming took 2 bases from V and 2 from J, leaving 10 bases between them. The CDR3 runs 14 residues. The V gene's germline CDR1 is SGHAT and CDR2 FQNNGV. The CDR3 nucleotides read TGTGCCAGCAGCTTATTCCGGGGAACCTACGAGCAGTACTTC. It encodes CASSLFRGTYEQYF.

The gene calls are TRBV20-1 and TRBJ2-7; D tentatively fits TRBD1 or TRBD2 (5 bases each). Germline V CDR1 and CDR2: DFQATT, SNEGSKA (reference sequence). V was pared by 6 bases and J by 2 bases, with 14 bases between. The CDR3 loop spans 13 amino acids. The CDR3 spells CSAPGEGTYEQYF. DNA for the CDR3: TGCAGTGCCCCAGGAGAGGGGACCTACGAGCAGTACTTC.